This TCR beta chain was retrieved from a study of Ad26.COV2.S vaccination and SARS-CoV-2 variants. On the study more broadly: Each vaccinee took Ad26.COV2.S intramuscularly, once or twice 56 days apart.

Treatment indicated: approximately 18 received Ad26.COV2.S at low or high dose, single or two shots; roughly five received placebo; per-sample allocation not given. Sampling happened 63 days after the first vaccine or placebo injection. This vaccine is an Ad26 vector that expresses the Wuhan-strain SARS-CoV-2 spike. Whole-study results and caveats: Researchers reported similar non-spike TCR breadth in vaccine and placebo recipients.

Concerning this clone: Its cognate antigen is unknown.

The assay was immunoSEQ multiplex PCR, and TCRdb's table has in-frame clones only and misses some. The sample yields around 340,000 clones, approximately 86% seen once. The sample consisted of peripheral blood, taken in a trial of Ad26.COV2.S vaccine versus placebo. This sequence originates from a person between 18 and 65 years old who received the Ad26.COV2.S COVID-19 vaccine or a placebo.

CDR3: CSVEVGNTEAFF. CDR3 DNA sequence: TGCAGCGTTGAGGTGGGTAACACTGAAGCTTTCTTT. The V and J genes are TRBV29-1 and TRBJ1-1; D is undetermined. CDR1 is SQVTM and CDR2 is ANQGSEA in the germline V gene. Trimming stripped 3 bases from V and 2 bases from J, with 7 bases between. There are 12 residues in the CDR3.